This paragraph reports one T cell receptor (beta chain). Its cognate antigen is unknown. This record comes from a study of tumor-infiltrating lymphocytes in primary liver carcinoma. General study results and limits: Blood had a significantly lower top-250-clone fraction than tumors did (p = 0.039).

The source material, about 18-33 mg of unsorted bulk tissue, was used to co-extract RNA and DNA. With chronic HBV infection, the patients were also treatment-naive. The authors made TCR beta cDNA from roughly 480 ng total RNA with a constant-region primer. A slightly modified ARM-PCR protocol with three nested multiplex PCR rounds produced these TCR beta libraries. TCRdb reprocessed the multiplex PCR reads with MiXCR, giving one entry per CDR3 protein. The data hold some 50,000 distinct CDR3 sequences, with 60% to 85% observed a single time. Sequencing input: liver tumor tissue from sampling region 5. Documented subset: tumor region T5, tumor centre. This TCR was sampled from a man between 40 and 49 years old with primary liver carcinoma and hepatitis B virus infection.

The CDR3 nucleotides are TGTGCCAGCAGCGTAGCTCCGGGTCAACCCGGGGAGCTGTTTTTT. Translation: CASSVAPGQPGELFF. The rearrangement links TRBV9 to TRBJ2-2; D remains unclear. The CDR3 covers 15 residues. V gave up 0 bases and J gave up 6 bases, with 12 bases separating them. Germline loops: CDR1 SGDLS, CDR2 YYNGEE.